These 22 T cell receptor beta chains share one sample of origin, sequenced in a study of metastatic and nonmetastatic thyroid tumors. Every patient was untreated before thyroid surgery. TCRdb re-analyzed the PCR reads through MiXCR. The sample holds 39,000 or so clones; 19% are singletons and the top ten take 15% to 20%. Input material: blood. These receptors were taken from a female donor with papillary thyroid cancer or a benign thyroid nodule (not recorded which). Some clones in this sample may be carry-over from other donors' samples.

This clone has only a few counts. This sequence joins TRBV28 and TRBJ1-3, with 10 bases aligning to TRBD1. With 4 bases clipped from V and 1 base from J, the junction kept 16 bases outside the gene matches. Germline assignment: CDR1 MDHEN and CDR2 SYDVKM. The CDR3 is 20 residues long. CDR3 coding DNA: TGTGCCAGCAGTTCCGCCCCCGGGACAGGGGTAGCTTCGTCTGGAAACACCATATATTTT. It encodes CASSSAPGTGVASSGNTIYF. Full variable domain (remainder filled in from reference TRBV28 and TRBJ1-3): DVKVTQSSRYLVKRTGEKVFLECVQDMDHENMFWYRQDPGLGLRLIYFSYDVKMKEKGDIPEGYSVSREKKERFSLILESASTNQTSMYLCASSSAPGTGVASSGNTIYFGEGSWLTVV.

This clone showed up many times. This chain connects TRBV30 to TRBJ1-5; 7 bases align to TRBD1. Trimming took 2 bases from V and 4 from J; bases not matched to a gene: 2. Germline loops: CDR1 GTSNPN, CDR2 SVGIG (reference sequence). CDR3 length: 13 residues. CDR3 bases: TGTGCCTGGAGTTCAGGGGGAAATCAGCCCCAGCATTTT. Protein product: CAWSSGGNQPQHF.

The V and J genes are TRBV5-1 and TRBJ1-2; 7 bases agree with TRBD1. Germline CDR1 reads SGHRS; CDR2 reads YFSETQ. The CDR3 totals 13 residues. J lost 8 bases, V lost 5 bases, and 9 bases had no gene match. CDR3 coding DNA: TGCGCCAGCAGGATAGGGGGCGTGGAGGGCTACACCTTC. Its translation is CASRIGGVEGYTF.

On this clone: The CDR3 carries no conserved terminal phenylalanine or tryptophan, so it likely arises from a read error. The chain combines TRBV7-2 with TRBJ2-7, with D perhaps matching TRBD2 (5 bases). V lost 5 bases to trimming and J lost 4 bases, with 12 bases between them. The CDR3 contains 13 residues. Per germline, CDR1 SGHTA and CDR2 FQGNSA. The chain's CDR3 is CASSPLVIYEQYS. CDR3 in DNA: TGTGCCAGCAGCCCACTAGTGATATACGAGCAGTACTCC.

Ten or more counts support this clone. The chain has TRBV14 and TRBJ2-2, with no clear D. The CDR3 is made up of 13 amino acids. Trimming removed 2 bases at V and 6 bases at J, with 7 bases between. Germline CDR1 and CDR2: SGHDN and FVKESK. The CDR3 DNA is TGTGCCAGCAGCCAATTCGCTTCCGGGGAGCTGTTTTTT. Protein product: CASSQFASGELFF.

The V call is TRBV11-2, the J call TRBJ1-2; D might be TRBD1 (5 bases). The CDR3 is 14 residues long. Germline values: CDR1 SGHAT, CDR2 FQNNGV. Trimming removed 5 bases at V and 4 bases at J, with 14 bases between. This chain's CDR3 is CASSDRMGPYGYTF. The CDR3 nucleotides are TGTGCCAGCAGCGATCGGATGGGGCCCTATGGCTACACCTTC.

The chain carries TRBV6-1 and TRBJ2-3; tentatively, D is TRBD1 (5 bases). The CDR3 spans 15 residues. V dropped 6 bases and J dropped 4 bases, with 17 bases sitting between them. CDR1 is MNHNS, CDR2 SASEGT, per germline. CDR3 sequence: CASRIGHTVADTQYF. The CDR3 bases are TGTGCCAGCAGGATTGGACACACTGTGGCAGATACGCAGTATTTT.

This clone is labeled as medium-sized. This chain uses TRBV6-5 with TRBJ2-1; D tentatively reads TRBD1 or TRBD2 (5 bases each). This CDR3 spans 17 amino acids. Germline CDR1 and CDR2: MNHEY and SVGAGI. V lost 0 bases and J 5 bases, leaving 17 bases between the germline ends. The CDR3 loop reads CASSYSFRDGFNNEQFF. CDR3 nucleotide sequence: TGTGCCAGCAGTTACTCCTTCCGGGACGGATTTAACAATGAGCAGTTCTTC.

Ten or more counts support this clone. The CDR3 loop reads CSALAGETQYF. DNA of the CDR3: TGCAGTGCATTAGCGGGAGAGACCCAGTACTTC. The chain combines TRBV20-1 with TRBJ2-5, with 7 bases fitting TRBD2. Trimming took 6 bases from V and 4 from J; bases not matched to a gene: 2. This CDR3 is built from 11 residues. CDR1 and CDR2 (germline): DFQATT, SNEGSKA (reference sequence).

The sample holds many counts of this clone. The rearrangement links TRBV6-5 to TRBJ2-6; 7 bases are shared with TRBD1. The germline gives CDR1 MNHEY, CDR2 SVGAGI. The CDR3 extends over 18 amino acids. Trimming cost V 2 bases and J 0 bases; bases outside gene matches: 7. The CDR3 loop is CASSYEPGQSSGANVLTF. The CDR3, as DNA: TGTGCCAGCAGTTACGAGCCGGGACAGAGCTCTGGGGCCAACGTCCTGACTTTC.

This clone has at least ten counts. This rearrangement joins TRBV20-1 to TRBJ2-5; 13 bases are shared with TRBD2. J was trimmed by 2 bases and V by 6 bases; bases with no gene match: 6. Germline assignment: CDR1 DFQATT and CDR2 SNEGSKA (reference sequence). The CDR3 runs 15 residues. CDR3 nucleotides: TGCAGTGCAATCCGGACTAGCGGGGGACAAGAGACCCAGTACTTC. This translates into CSAIRTSGGQETQYF.

As to this clone: At one end the junction does not follow the germline gene, possibly because of a read error. J is TRBJ2-1 and V is TRBV25-1; D might be TRBD2 (6 bases). Germline V lookup: CDR1 MGHDK, CDR2 SYGVNS. The CDR3 runs 17 residues. The CDR3 protein is CASSAQRVPSSYNDQFF. In DNA, the CDR3 is TGTGCCAGCAGTGCCCAGCGGGTGCCGAGCTCCTACAATGATCAGTTCTTC. Filled out from reference TRBV25-1 and TRBJ2-1, the complete variable domain reads EADIYQTPRYLVIGTGKKITLECSQTMGHDKMYWYQQDPGMELHLIHYSYGVNSTEKGDLSSESTVSRIRTEHFPLTLESARPSHTSQYLCASSAQRVPSSYNDQFFGPGTRLTVL.

Notes on this clone: Given a much more abundant clone one base away, this may be a read error. The chain links TRBV7-2 to TRBJ2-2; unclear D gene. The germline CDR1 and CDR2 sequences are SGHTA and FQGNSA. The CDR3 contains 14 residues. CDR3 coding DNA: TGTGCCAGCAGCTTCTCCCGAAACACCGTGGAGCTGTTTTTT. This encodes CASSFSRNTVELFF.

V is TRBV30 and J is TRBJ2-7; TRBD1 matches at 8 bases. The CDR3 covers 12 residues. Losses at the gene ends were 5 bases for V and 12 bases for J; bases not matched to a gene: 12. Germline loops: CDR1 GTSNPN, CDR2 SVGIG (reference sequence). CDR3 loop: CAWASGQAVPYF. DNA of the CDR3: TGTGCCTGGGCCTCGGGACAGGCGGTTCCGTACTTC.

There are many counts of this clone. The genes are TRBV7-2 and TRBJ2-2, with unresolved D. Germline V gene sequence: CDR1 SGHTA, CDR2 FQGNSA. The ends were cut back, 1 base at V and 7 bases at J, with 7 bases in the middle. The CDR3 length is 13 residues. The CDR3 loop reads CASSLDSFGELFF. In DNA form, the CDR3 reads TGTGCCAGCAGCTTAGATAGCTTCGGGGAGCTGTTTTTT.

This clone is termed medium-sized. This rearrangement joins TRBV28 to TRBJ2-7; 7 nucleotides line up with TRBD2. The J segment lost 3 bases and the V segment lost 5 bases, leaving 7 bases of the junction unmatched. The CDR3 spans 14 residues. Germline assignment: CDR1 MDHEN and CDR2 SYDVKM. CDR3 sequence (DNA): TGTGCCAGCAGTCAACCTAGCGGAAGCTACGAGCAGTACTTC. Protein sequence: CASSQPSGSYEQYF.

The sample holds many counts of this clone. J is TRBJ2-5 and V is TRBV3-1; D not certain. The germline CDR1 and CDR2 sequences are LGHDT and YNNKEL (reference sequence). Trimming pared 1 base from V and 4 bases from J, leaving 7 bases between. CDR3 length: 13 residues. CDR3 region: CASSQGWRETQYF. CDR3 DNA sequence: TGTGCCAGCAGCCAAGGGTGGCGAGAGACCCAGTACTTC.

The chain is built from TRBV7-9 and TRBJ1-2; 7 bases match TRBD1. V lost 5 bases and J lost 2; bases outside the gene matches: 2. Looked up from germline, CDR1 is SEHNR and CDR2 is FQNEAQ (reference sequence). There are 13 residues in the CDR3. The CDR3 DNA reads as TGTGCCAGCAGCCAACAGGGGAACTATGGCTACACCTTC. Translation gives CASSQQGNYGYTF. The full variable domain, in which reference TRBV7-9 and TRBJ1-2 provide the parts outside the CDR3, is DTGVSQNPRHKITKRGQNVTFRCDPISEHNRLYWYRQTLGQGPEFLTYFQNEAQLEKSRLLSDRFSAERPKGSFSTLEIQRTEQGDSAMYLCASSQQGNYGYTFGSGTRLTVV.

This clone was found once. The germline gene is not matched at one end of the junction; a read error may be the cause. The chain links TRBV2 to TRBJ1-6, with no clear D. Germline CDR1 SNHLY, CDR2 FYNNEI. This CDR3 is built from 16 residues. This CDR3 reads CARSTGVVTYNSSLHF. CDR3 DNA sequence: TGTGCCAGAAGTACTGGGGTGGTCACCTATAATTCATCCCTCCACTTT.

The sample holds a few counts of this clone. Germline and junction disagree at one end, which may indicate a read error. The chain recombines TRBV20-1 with TRBJ2-7, with a possible D match to TRBD2 (6 bases). Germline assignment: CDR1 DFQATT and CDR2 SNEGSKA (reference sequence). CDR3 length: 14 residues. CDR3 DNA: TGCAGTGCTAGAGGCCGGAGGGTCTCCTACGATCAGTACTTC. Translating gives CSARGRRVSYDQYF.

This clone came up many times. The rearrangement uses TRBV5-1 and TRBJ2-5; 11 bases line up with TRBD2. CDR1 and CDR2 from the germline V gene are SGHRS and YFSETQ. V lost 0 bases, J lost 5 bases, and 6 bases stayed unmatched. The CDR3 is made up of 16 amino acids. CDR3 region: CASSLALAGGQETQYF. The CDR3 DNA sequence: TGCGCCAGCAGCTTGGCTTTAGCGGGAGGGCAGGAGACCCAGTACTTC.

This clone was recorded at least ten times. J is TRBJ2-2 and V is TRBV6-1, with 8 bases identical to TRBD2. Unmatched junction bases numbered 8, after V lost 5 bases and J lost 6 bases. The germline V gene has CDR1 MNHNS and CDR2 SASEGT. The CDR3 is 15 amino acids. The CDR3 nucleotides are TGTGCCAGCAGTTTTAGCGGGACCAATTCCGGGGAGCTGTTTTTT. Protein: CASSFSGTNSGELFF.